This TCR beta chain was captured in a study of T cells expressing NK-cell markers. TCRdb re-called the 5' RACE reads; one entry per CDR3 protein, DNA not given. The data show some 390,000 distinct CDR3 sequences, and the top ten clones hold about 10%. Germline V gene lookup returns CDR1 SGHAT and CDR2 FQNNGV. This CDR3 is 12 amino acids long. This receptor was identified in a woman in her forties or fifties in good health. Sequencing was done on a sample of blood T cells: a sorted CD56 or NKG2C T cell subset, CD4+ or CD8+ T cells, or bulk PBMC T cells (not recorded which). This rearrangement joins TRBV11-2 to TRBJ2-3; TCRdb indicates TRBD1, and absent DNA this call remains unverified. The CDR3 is CASTGGTDTQYF.